The next 12 T cell receptor beta chains were all read from a single sample in a study of blood T cell repertoires in COVID-19. Sequencing used immunoSEQ multiplex PCR; TCRdb keeps in-frame clones, though not all of them. Of just under 35,000 clones listed, 90% to 95% were seen once; the top ten hold less than 45%. Material for sequencing was peripheral blood. The receptor source for this set is a man between 60 and 70 years old with active or convalescent COVID-19.

The V call is TRBV10-2, the J call TRBJ1-2, with 7 positions matching TRBD1. Germline V gene lookup returns CDR1 WSHSY and CDR2 SAAADI. V shed 4 bases, J shed 0 bases, and the junction held 5 bases outside the gene matches. The CDR3 totals 15 residues. For the CDR3, the DNA is TGCGCCAGCAGTGGGGGACAGACAGCTAACTATGGCTACACCTTC. This sequence encodes CASSGGQTANYGYTF.

The CDR3 coding sequence is TGTGCCAGCAGCATTGACACTAACTATGGCTACACCTTC. Translated: CASSIDTNYGYTF. The rearrangement joins TRBV6-5 to TRBJ1-2; D gene uncertain. Trimming took 6 bases from V and 0 from J, leaving 8 bases between them. The germline V gene has CDR1 MNHEY and CDR2 SVGAGI. The CDR3 is made up of 13 amino acids.

The chain links TRBV5-1 to TRBJ2-3, with D maybe TRBD1 (6 bases). This CDR3 is 13 amino acids long. Germline CDR1 reads SGHRS; CDR2 reads YFSETQ. V shed 6 bases and J shed 3 bases, with 11 bases lying between them. The CDR3 bases are TGCGCCAGCACCCCAGGGGATACAGATACGCAGTATTTT. Translating gives CASTPGDTDTQYF.

This clone was observed once. The chain recombines TRBV9 with TRBJ2-1, with 8 bases lining up with TRBD2. CDR3 size: 14 residues. Trimming took 2 bases from V and 6 from J; bases not matched to a gene: 4. Germline CDR1 SGDLS, CDR2 YYNGEE. The CDR3 DNA reads as TGTGCCAGCAGCGTCCAGCGGGGGTTCAATGAGCAGTTCTTC. Translated, it gives CASSVQRGFNEQFF.

The genes are TRBV6-5 and TRBJ1-2; 7 bases agree with TRBD1. This CDR3 has 13 amino acids. Unmatched junction bases numbered 11, after V lost 10 bases and J lost 6 bases. Germline V gives CDR1 MNHEY, CDR2 SVGAGI. CDR3 protein: CAISPRQGHGYTF. CDR3 coding DNA: TGTGCCATCAGCCCCCGACAGGGACATGGCTACACCTTC.

The chain links TRBV24-1 to TRBJ2-3, with 8 bases that match TRBD2. The germline CDR1 and CDR2 sequences are KGHDR and SFDVKD. This CDR3 contains 15 residues. Trimming removed 4 bases from V and 4 bases from J; junction bases left unmatched: 6. The CDR3 region has the DNA TGTGCCACCAGTGACCGCCCGGGGGGGGCAGATACGCAGTATTTT. Translated, it gives CATSDRPGGADTQYF.

The chain has TRBV7-9 and TRBJ1-6; D unclear. Germline values: CDR1 SEHNR, CDR2 FQNEAQ (reference sequence). The CDR3 covers 13 residues. Trimming left V 2 bases short and J 5 bases short, with 4 bases between. The CDR3 protein is CASSLYDNSPLHF. CDR3 nucleotides: TGTGCCAGCAGCTTATATGATAATTCACCCCTCCACTTT.

The chain carries TRBV15 and TRBJ2-5, with 13 bases aligning to TRBD2. CDR3 length: 16 residues. The junction had 2 bases not matched to a gene; V was cut back by 3 bases and J by 1 base. The V gene's germline CDR1 is LNHNV and CDR2 YYDKDF (reference sequence). The CDR3: CATSRGLAGPQETQYF. Written as DNA, the CDR3 is TGTGCCACCAGCAGGGGACTAGCGGGACCCCAAGAGACCCAGTACTTC.

This clone was recorded once. CDR3 DNA sequence: TGTGCCAGCAGCGTAGCCGGAGGAATCTACGAGCAGTACTTC. Its protein is CASSVAGGIYEQYF. The gene calls are TRBV9 and TRBJ2-7; maybe TRBD2 (5 bases). The CDR3 loop spans 14 amino acids. Trimming removed 0 bases from V and 3 bases from J, with 10 bases in between. Germline V gives CDR1 SGDLS, CDR2 YYNGEE. Full variable domain (missing parts from reference TRBV9 and TRBJ2-7): DSGVTQTPKHLITATGQRVTLRCSPRSGDLSVYWYQQSLDQGLQFLIQYYNGEERAKGNILERFSAQQFPDLHSELNLSSLELGDSALYFCASSVAGGIYEQYFGPGTRLTVT.

The chain has TRBV5-1 and TRBJ1-2; 7 bases fit TRBD1. Germline lookup yields CDR1 SGHRS and CDR2 YFSETQ. The CDR3 is made up of 13 amino acids. Losses at the gene ends were 1 base for V and 4 bases for J; bases not matched to a gene: 1. The CDR3 region is CASSLTGVYGYTF. CDR3 nucleotides: TGCGCCAGCAGCTTGACAGGGGTCTATGGCTACACCTTC.

The chain employs TRBV5-1 and TRBJ1-3, with D perhaps matching TRBD1 (6 bases). V lost 4 bases, J lost 2 bases, and 10 bases lay in between. CDR1 is SGHRS, CDR2 YFSETQ, per germline. The CDR3 loop spans 14 amino acids. The CDR3 protein is CASSIGQPGNTIYF. The CDR3 DNA reads TGCGCCAGCAGCATCGGACAGCCTGGAAACACCATATATTTT.

This rearrangement joins TRBV7-9 to TRBJ1-1; unclear D gene. Germline V lookup: CDR1 SEHNR, CDR2 FQNEAQ (reference sequence). V lost 5 bases and J 9 bases, leaving 13 bases between the germline ends. This CDR3 has 12 amino acids. The CDR3 reads CASSPDYAKAFF. In nucleotides, the CDR3 is TGTGCCAGCAGCCCTGACTATGCCAAAGCTTTCTTT.